Listed below are T cell receptor beta chains from one sample, sequenced in a study of vaccination and CD4 T cells after COVID-19. TCRdb called the PCR reads again in MiXCR, with one record for every CDR3 protein. The data show roughly 18,000 distinct CDR3 sequences, with 35% to 50% seen just once and roughly 14% held by the top ten. No antigen has been identified for these receptors. Sequencing used CD4+ T cells from blood, cultured in vitro. The source is a human donor who had recovered from COVID-19. Both conserved end residues are trimmed from each CDR3. Each record gives: CDR3 protein, V gene, J gene.

CDR3: ASSIAGTANSPLH
V: TRBV19
J: TRBJ1-6

CDR3: ASRSGLAGAFGWGETQY
V: TRBV6-2/TRBV6-3
J: TRBJ2-5

CDR3: ASSMDGWAEAF
V: TRBV19
J: TRBJ1-1

CDR3: ASSRDLPGNTIY
V: TRBV6-1
J: TRBJ1-3

CDR3: ASSPPGQARGLEAF
V: TRBV18
J: TRBJ1-1

CDR3: ASSLGPGKGYT
V: TRBV11-3
J: TRBJ1-2

CDR3: SAGNRFRSAYEQY
V: TRBV20-1
J: TRBJ2-7

CDR3: ASSARTGVRLKNGYT
V: TRBV2
J: TRBJ1-2

CDR3: ASSSGSNRANEKLF
V: TRBV5-4
J: TRBJ1-4

CDR3: ASSIALGGQPQY
V: TRBV19
J: TRBJ2-5

CDR3: ASSYADPPRVSTEAF
V: TRBV6-2/TRBV6-3
J: TRBJ1-1

CDR3: SALITVPLYNEQF
V: TRBV20-1
J: TRBJ2-1

CDR3: ASSPPAANTGELF
V: TRBV5-1
J: TRBJ2-2

CDR3: ATSDSERGRNQPQH
V: TRBV24-1
J: TRBJ1-5

CDR3: ASSFTAGANVLT
V: TRBV7-9
J: TRBJ2-6

CDR3: SASSTPSSYNEQF
V: TRBV20-1
J: TRBJ2-1